A selection of T cell receptor beta chains follows, all from one sample in a study of blood T cell repertoires in COVID-19. The assay was immunoSEQ multiplex PCR, and TCRdb's table has in-frame clones only and misses some. Of over 100,000 clones detected, 84% appear once; the ten largest clones hold 12%. Source material: peripheral blood. The receptors shown here come from a woman aged 55-70 years with acute or convalescent COVID-19. CDR3s include the opening cysteine and the closing phenylalanine or tryptophan.

cdr3_length v_call cdr3_aa
16 TRBV5-5 CASSFPGTSGLDTQYF
12 TRBV19 CASTSRGSEAFF
14 TRBV5-1 CASSLRGNNQPQHF
14 TRBV27 CASSSWAGYNGYTF
16 TRBV11-2 CASSLGTGDRDYGYTF
16 TRBV19 CASSMVGGPSYNEQFF
15 TRBV9 CASSFGTTSGNTIYF
14 TRBV6-5 CASSYGGSHGPLHF
11 TRBV19 CASSNAWEQYF
14 TRBV2 CASRYRGQGEKLFF
13 TRBV6-6 CASSKERERGYTF
15 TRBV30 CAWRETGTDNSPLHF
15 TRBV2 CASSSTSGGAYEQYF
16 TRBV19 CASSISADPRGYGYTF